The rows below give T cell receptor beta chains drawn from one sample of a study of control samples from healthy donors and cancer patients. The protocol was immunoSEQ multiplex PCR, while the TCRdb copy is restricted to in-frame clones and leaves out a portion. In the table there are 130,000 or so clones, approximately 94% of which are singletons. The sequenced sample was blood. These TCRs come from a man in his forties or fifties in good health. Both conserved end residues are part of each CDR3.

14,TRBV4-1,CASSQGQASYEQYF
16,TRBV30,CAWRVPSQVPNQPQHF
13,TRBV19,CASSIGVGQPQHF
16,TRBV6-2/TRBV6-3,CASSYAAGWRIDTQYF
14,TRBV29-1,CSVEGDRGGETQYF
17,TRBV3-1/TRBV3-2,CASSQDQGESGTDTQYF
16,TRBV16,CASSQSSSRTTDTQYF
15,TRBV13,CASSARDGFQETQYF
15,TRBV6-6,CASSPGTGPNQPQHF
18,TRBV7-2,CASSTRTGGSNSGNTIYF
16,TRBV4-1,CASSQDFAGWGAEAFF
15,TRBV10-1,CASSDRQGTNTEAFF
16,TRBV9,CASSVGSGGTEETQYF
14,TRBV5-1,CASSLAGGGEKLFF
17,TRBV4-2,CASSQSSGVAAGNTIYF
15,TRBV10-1,CASRQGTVGTDTQYF
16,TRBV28,CASSIPSGSSYNEQFF
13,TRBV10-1,CASSQTGYNEQFF
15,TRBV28,CASSFAFRASYEQYF
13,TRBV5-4,CASSLAVGEKLFF
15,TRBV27,CASSLSTISSYEQYF
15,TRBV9,CASSPGGERYNEQFF
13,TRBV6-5,CASSFSGGTEAFF